This TCR beta chain was sequenced for a study of blood T cell repertoires in COVID-19. Looking at the study overall: Acute-phase and convalescent COVID-19 samples originated in the United States, Italy and Spain. In each case, the material was cDNA or gDNA derived from T cells, B-cell-depleted T cells, or PBMCs.

Repertoires were generated with immunoSEQ multiplex PCR, while TCRdb's copy carries only in-frame clones and drops some. This sample carries about 110,000 clones, about 85% of them seen once, and the ten largest clones take 3.4%. J was trimmed by 5 bases and V by 3 bases; bases with no gene match: 10. CDR3 length: 15 amino acids. Germline V gene sequence: CDR1 LNHDA, CDR2 SQIVND (reference sequence). This clone was detected once. The chain recombines TRBV19 with TRBJ2-7; 7 bases are a match to TRBD1. Sequencing used peripheral blood. This clonotype originated in a middle-aged man with acute or convalescent COVID-19. CDR3 residues: CASSMLTGSRDEQYF. Here the CDR3 DNA reads TGTGCCAGTAGTATGCTGACAGGGTCCAGGGACGAGCAGTACTTC.